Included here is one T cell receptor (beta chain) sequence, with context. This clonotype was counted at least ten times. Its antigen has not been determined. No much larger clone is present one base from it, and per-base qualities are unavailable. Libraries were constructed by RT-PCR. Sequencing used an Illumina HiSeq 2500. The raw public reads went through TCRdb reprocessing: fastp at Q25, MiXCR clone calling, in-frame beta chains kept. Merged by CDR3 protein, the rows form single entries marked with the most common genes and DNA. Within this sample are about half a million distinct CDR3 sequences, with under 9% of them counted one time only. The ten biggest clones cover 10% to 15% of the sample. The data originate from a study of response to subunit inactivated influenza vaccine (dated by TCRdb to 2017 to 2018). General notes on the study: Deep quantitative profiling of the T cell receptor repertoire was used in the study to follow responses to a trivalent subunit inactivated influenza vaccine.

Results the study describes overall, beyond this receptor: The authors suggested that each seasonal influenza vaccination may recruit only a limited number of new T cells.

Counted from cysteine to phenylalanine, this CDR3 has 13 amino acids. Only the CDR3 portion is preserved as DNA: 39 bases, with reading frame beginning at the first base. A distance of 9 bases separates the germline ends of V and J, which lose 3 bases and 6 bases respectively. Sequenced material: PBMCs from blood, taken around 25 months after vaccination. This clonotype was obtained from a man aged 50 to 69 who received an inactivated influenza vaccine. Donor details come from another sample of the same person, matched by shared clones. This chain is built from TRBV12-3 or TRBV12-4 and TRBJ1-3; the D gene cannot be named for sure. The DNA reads TGTGCCAGCAGTTTTGTGACAAAAAACACCATATATTTT. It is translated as CASSFVTKNTIYF.